Below, 7 T cell receptor beta chains from the same sample are listed, as sequenced in a study of CD8 T cells in Susac syndrome (dated by TCRdb to between 2019 and 2020). The library was obtained by the immunoSEQ multiplex PCR assay. RNA was extracted using the RNeasy kit, and about 0.45 to 1 ug of the RNA was reverse transcribed with random hexamers. Using fastp trimming at Q25 and MiXCR clonotype assembly, TCRdb reanalyzed the public sequencing data and kept in-frame beta chains. CDR3 protein duplicates are merged, each entry listing the most common genes and DNA. This sample comprises 110,000 or so distinct CDR3 sequences, less than 97% of them detected only once. The top ten clones comprise 0.096% of the sample. Specimen: CD4+ T cells from PBMCs. Receptors originate from a human donor in good health.

J is TRBJ2-2 and V is TRBV3-1; D might be TRBD1 (5 bases). Trimming took 1 base from V and 0 from J, leaving 6 bases between them. The CDR3 is 15 residues long. Germline CDR1 reads LGHDT; CDR2 reads YNNKEL (reference sequence). DNA of the CDR3: TGTGCCAGCAGCCAAGGGGGCTCGAACACCGGGGAGCTGTTTTTT. Amino acid sequence: CASSQGGSNTGELFF.

The V and J genes are TRBV24-1 and TRBJ2-6; D may be TRBD2 (7 bases). Per the germline V gene, CDR1 is KGHDR and CDR2 is SFDVKD. V was pared by 4 bases and J by 4 bases, with 13 bases between. The CDR3 sequence is 16 residues long. The CDR3: CATSEGGGSGANVLTF. For the CDR3, the DNA is TGTGCCACCAGTGAAGGCGGGGGCTCCGGGGCCAACGTCCTGACTTTC.

The J gene is TRBJ2-7, the V gene TRBV27; D gene uncertain. The V end was cut by 7 bases, the J end by 2 bases, with 12 bases between. The length of the CDR3 is 13 residues. Germline values: CDR1 MNHEY, CDR2 SMNVEV (reference sequence). The CDR3 reads CASIGRVAYEQYF. For the CDR3, the DNA is TGTGCCAGCATAGGTCGGGTGGCCTACGAGCAGTACTTC.

This chain connects TRBV9 to TRBJ2-2; 7 bases line up with TRBD1. CDR3 length: 15 residues. V lost 7 bases and J lost 3; bases outside the gene matches: 9. Germline V gene lookup returns CDR1 SGDLS and CDR2 YYNGEE. CDR3 coding DNA: TGTGCCAGCTCATGGGGACAGAAAGACACCGGGGAGCTGTTTTTT. Its translation is CASSWGQKDTGELFF. The whole variable domain, remainder taken from reference TRBV9 and TRBJ2-2, is DSGVTQTPKHLITATGQRVTLRCSPRSGDLSVYWYQQSLDQGLQFLIQYYNGEERAKGNILERFSAQQFPDLHSELNLSSLELGDSALYFCASSWGQKDTGELFFGEGSRLTVL.

The chain joins TRBV12-3 or TRBV12-4 to TRBJ2-7, with 8 bases aligning to TRBD1. CDR3 length equals 13 residues. The V gene end was trimmed by 7 bases and the J gene end by 6 bases; junction bases not matched to a gene: 8. The CDR3 region has the DNA TGTGCCAGCACCCCTGGCAGGGGGCTCGAGCAGTACTTC. Its translation: CASTPGRGLEQYF.

The V gene is TRBV2, the J gene TRBJ2-3; 7 bases are a match to TRBD2. After removal of 2 bases from V and 8 bases from J, the junction contained 16 bases not matched to a gene. The CDR3 runs to 17 residues. The germline V gene has CDR1 SNHLY and CDR2 FYNNEI. The CDR3 DNA follows: TGTGCCAGCAGTGAAACTCTGGGACTATGGTCCCCGGGTACGCAGTATTTT. This gives the protein CASSETLGLWSPGTQYF.

J is TRBJ1-5 and V is TRBV29-1, with a tentative D call TRBD1 (5 bases). Trimming removed 7 bases from V and 5 bases from J, with 15 bases in between. Germline V gene sequence: CDR1 SQVTM, CDR2 ANQGSEA. This CDR3 has 13 residues. Written as DNA, the CDR3 is TGCAGCGCTTCGACAGAACAGTATCAGCCCCAGCATTTT. Its protein is CSASTEQYQPQHF.